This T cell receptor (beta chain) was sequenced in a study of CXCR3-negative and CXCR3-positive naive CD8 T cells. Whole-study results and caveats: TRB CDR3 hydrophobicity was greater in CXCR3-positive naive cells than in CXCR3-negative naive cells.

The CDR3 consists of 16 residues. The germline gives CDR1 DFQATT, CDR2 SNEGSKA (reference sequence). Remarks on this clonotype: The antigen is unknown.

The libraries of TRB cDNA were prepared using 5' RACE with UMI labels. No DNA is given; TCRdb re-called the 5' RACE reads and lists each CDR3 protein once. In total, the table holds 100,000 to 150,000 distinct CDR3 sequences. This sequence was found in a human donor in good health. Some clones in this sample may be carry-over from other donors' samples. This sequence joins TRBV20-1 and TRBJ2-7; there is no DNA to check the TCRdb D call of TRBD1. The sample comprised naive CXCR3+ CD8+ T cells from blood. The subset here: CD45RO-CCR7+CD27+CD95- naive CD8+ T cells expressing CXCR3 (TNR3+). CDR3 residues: CSARDLVDGGDHEQYF.